The next 20 T cell receptor beta chains were all read from a single sample in a study of identical twins. TCRdb re-analysed the 5' RACE reads in MiXCR, keeping a single row per CDR3 protein. The data show approximately 210,000 distinct CDR3 sequences, under 8.5% seen once. These data are also associated with another study on T cells expressing NK-cell markers.

The sequenced sample was CD8+ T cells sorted from blood. The origin of the receptors is a woman aged 18-30 years in good health.

This clonotype showed up many times. The chain employs TRBV9 and TRBJ2-5; 14 bases align to TRBD2. The CDR3 has 16 residues. The junction had 3 bases not matched to a gene; V was cut back by 2 bases and J by 3 bases. Germline V gene lookup returns CDR1 SGDLS and CDR2 YYNGEE. CDR3 loop: CASSVGTSGGEETQYF. CDR3 DNA: TGTGCCAGCAGCGTTGGGACTAGCGGGGGCGAAGAGACCCAGTACTTC.

The V call is TRBV4-3, the J call TRBJ2-2, with 7 bases matching TRBD1. Looked up from germline, CDR1 is LGHNA and CDR2 is YSLEER. The V gene end was trimmed by 6 bases and the J gene end by 1 base; junction bases not matched to a gene: 11. This CDR3 region has 17 residues. The CDR3 is CASSTIVTGENTGELFF. The CDR3, as DNA: TGCGCCAGCAGTACCATCGTTACAGGGGAGAACACCGGGGAGCTGTTTTTT.

V and J are TRBV15 and TRBJ2-1, with D perhaps TRBD1 (5 bases). The germline CDR1 and CDR2 sequences are LNHNV and YYDKDF (reference sequence). CDR3 size: 15 residues. Trimming shortened V by 2 bases and J by 0 bases, and 8 bases separated the two germline ends. The CDR3 DNA sequence: TGTGCCACCAGCAGACAGGGAAGCTCCTACAATGAGCAGTTCTTC. Its protein product is CATSRQGSSYNEQFF.

This clonotype was seen ten or more times. The J gene is TRBJ2-1, the V gene TRBV4-3; tentative D call: TRBD2 (6 bases). Germline V gene lookup returns CDR1 LGHNA and CDR2 YSLEER. The CDR3 loop spans 14 amino acids. V lost 1 base, J lost 6 bases, and 10 bases lay in between. This chain's CDR3 is CASSQVLASNEQFF. CDR3 nucleotides: TGCGCCAGCAGCCAAGTACTAGCTAGCAATGAGCAGTTCTTC.

This clonotype came up a few times. The chain links TRBV20-1 to TRBJ1-1; 10 bases fit TRBD1. Germline V gene sequence: CDR1 DFQATT, CDR2 SNEGSKA (reference sequence). V trimming: 6 bases; J trimming: 3 bases; junction bases outside the gene matches: 4. The CDR3 runs to 13 residues. The DNA for the CDR3 is TGCAGTGCGAACGACAGGGGGCACACTGAAGCTTTCTTT. It is translated as CSANDRGHTEAFF.

The chain couples TRBV5-6 to TRBJ1-1, with 8 bases lining up with TRBD1. Germline trimming cut 1 base from V and 12 bases from J; bases unmatched to any gene: 11. This CDR3 spans 14 amino acids. Germline CDR1 is SGHDT and CDR2 is YYEEEE. The CDR3 coding sequence is TGTGCCAGCAGCTTGTCGCAGGGGGCTTTGGGGACTTTCTTT. Protein product: CASSLSQGALGTFF.

This clonotype was observed at least ten times. The rearrangement links TRBV25-1 to TRBJ2-7, with D perhaps matching TRBD2 (5 bases). Trimming removed 10 bases at V and 6 bases at J, with 13 bases between. Germline lookup yields CDR1 MGHDK and CDR2 SYGVNS. This CDR3 is 11 amino acids long. Here the CDR3 reads CATILASEQYF. The CDR3 DNA reads as TGTGCCACCATTCTAGCTTCCGAGCAGTACTTC.

This clonotype was seen only a few times. This chain connects TRBV27 to TRBJ1-2; D call uncertain. The CDR3 loop spans 13 amino acids. V lost 2 bases and J lost 6, with 10 bases in between. Germline CDR1 MNHEY, CDR2 SMNVEV (reference sequence). The CDR3, as DNA: TGTGCCAGCAGTTTAGGGCCCAAGAATGGCTACACCTTC. Its protein product is CASSLGPKNGYTF.

This clonotype was detected ten times or more. The J gene is TRBJ2-1, the V gene TRBV29-1; 9 bases align to TRBD1. Trimming at V came to 7 bases and at J to 7 bases, leaving 2 bases not matched to a gene. The germline V gene has CDR1 SQVTM and CDR2 ANQGSEA. The length of the CDR3 is 11 residues. This CDR3 is CSGTGANEQFF. For the CDR3, the DNA is TGCAGCGGGACAGGGGCAAATGAGCAGTTCTTC.

This clonotype appeared a few times. This chain links TRBV7-3 with TRBJ2-1; 9 bases agree with TRBD2. Per germline, CDR1 SGHTA and CDR2 FQGTGA. V dropped 2 bases and J dropped 10; count of bases not matched to a gene: 6. The CDR3 spans 14 residues. CDR3 coding DNA: TGTGCCAGCAGCTTAGGCGGGGGGGCACAAGAGCAGTTCTTC. This translates into CASSLGGGAQEQFF.

This clonotype was seen ten or more times. This rearrangement joins TRBV6-5 to TRBJ2-2; 7 bases fit TRBD1. J gave up 4 bases and V 0 bases, and 5 bases lay outside the gene matches. The CDR3 is 16 amino acids. The germline CDR1 and CDR2 sequences are MNHEY and SVGAGI. The CDR3 bases are TGTGCCAGCAGTTACTCCCAGGGGGTTCCCACCGGGGAGCTGTTTTTT. Residues: CASSYSQGVPTGELFF.

This clonotype was found many times. The chain joins TRBV13 to TRBJ2-1; D is perhaps TRBD2 (5 bases). V shed 1 base and J shed 0 bases, with 7 bases lying between them. Germline V gene data show CDR1 as PRHDT and CDR2 as FYEKMQ (reference sequence). The CDR3 has 15 residues. The CDR3 nucleotides read TGTGCCAGCAGCTTAGATACTAGCTCCTACAATGAGCAGTTCTTC. Encoded protein: CASSLDTSSYNEQFF.

This clonotype came up a few times. V and J are TRBV20-1 and TRBJ2-3; 9 bases are a match to TRBD2. Germline V gene sequence: CDR1 DFQATT, CDR2 SNEGSKA (reference sequence). V was pared by 5 bases and J by 4 bases, with 13 bases of the junction left unmatched. The CDR3 loop spans 16 amino acids. CDR3 sequence: CSAPVRREGYPDTQYF. CDR3 DNA sequence: TGCAGTGCTCCGGTGAGGCGGGAGGGCTACCCAGATACGCAGTATTTT.

The gene calls are TRBV5-1 and TRBJ1-2; TRBD1 is a possible D gene (6 bases). The V end was cut by 0 bases, the J end by 8 bases, with 8 bases between. The CDR3 runs 12 residues. Germline CDR1 reads SGHRS; CDR2 reads YFSETQ. The CDR3 here is CASSLAGGGYTF. CDR3 DNA sequence: TGCGCCAGCAGCTTGGCGGGGGGCGGCTACACCTTC.

Many counts were recorded for this clonotype. This chain links TRBV12-3 or TRBV12-4 with TRBJ2-7; possibly TRBD2 for D (6 bases). The V gene lost 3 bases and the J gene lost 7 bases, with 10 bases spanning the gap. The CDR3 spans 12 residues. CDR3: CASSLGTPEQYF. CDR3 coding DNA: TGTGCCAGCAGTTTGGGGACTCCTGAGCAGTACTTC.

The chain uses TRBV7-6 and TRBJ2-1; TRBD2 aligns across 12 bases. This CDR3 contains 21 residues. Unmatched junction bases numbered 13, after V lost 1 base and J lost 0 bases. CDR1 is SGHVS, CDR2 FNYEAQ, per germline. The CDR3 bases are TGTGCCAGCAGCTTAGTCCCCTATCTAGCGGGAGGGCCCCCCTCCTACAATGAGCAGTTCTTC. It is translated as CASSLVPYLAGGPPSYNEQFF.

In its sample, this clonotype was seen many times. This chain links TRBV27 with TRBJ2-4; 8 positions agree with TRBD1. The CDR3 totals 14 residues. Looked up from germline, CDR1 is MNHEY and CDR2 is SMNVEV (reference sequence). The junction had 6 bases not matched to a gene; V was cut back by 5 bases and J by 6 bases. The CDR3 loop reads CASSTNGQGNIQYF. CDR3 nucleotides: TGTGCCAGCAGTACCAATGGACAGGGAAACATTCAGTACTTC.

The V call is TRBV14, the J call TRBJ2-3; D is unclear. In germline, CDR1 is SGHDN, CDR2 FVKESK. This CDR3 has 14 residues. With 0 bases removed from V and 6 bases from J, the gap between germline ends came to 10 bases. CDR3 residues: CASSQEVTVDTQYF. The CDR3 DNA is TGTGCCAGCAGCCAAGAGGTGACTGTGGATACGCAGTATTTT.

This clonotype was counted ten times or more. The chain joins TRBV6-2 or TRBV6-3 to TRBJ1-1; D unclear. Germline values: CDR1 MNHEY, CDR2 SVGEGT. The length of the CDR3 is 12 residues. Trimming removed 6 bases from V and 5 bases from J, with 10 bases in between. CDR3 in DNA: TGTGCCAGCAGCAGACGAGCGACTGAAGCTTTCTTT. Its translation is CASSRRATEAFF.

Worth noting for this clonotype: The junction departs from the called germline gene at one end, perhaps through a read error. The rearrangement joins TRBV7-7 to TRBJ2-3, with D possibly TRBD1 on 5 matching bases. The CDR3 has 17 residues. Germline V gene data show CDR1 as SSHAT and CDR2 as FNYEAQ (reference sequence). This CDR3 reads CASSLGRVGRDTDTQYF. The CDR3 DNA reads TGTGCTAGCAGCTTAGGACGAGTGGGGCGAGACACAGATACGCAGTATTTT.